Detailed here is one T cell receptor (beta chain). Its antigen specificity is not known. Base qualities are not recorded, but no much larger clone differs from it by a single base. This record comes from a study of PD-1 blockade in classical Hodgkin lymphoma (dated by TCRdb to about 2020). As for the study more broadly: Nivolumab dosing was 3 mg/kg intravenously every 2 weeks, continuing until either disease progression or unacceptable toxicity. The study used TCR beta sequencing and CyTOF to define a peripheral blood immune signature of response to PD-1 blockade in classical Hodgkin lymphoma. Overall results and qualifications from the work: Patients starting nivolumab less than 1 year after ASCT had lower diversity and were excluded from later analyses to avoid confounding by immune reconstitution. Trial patients achieving complete response had baseline diversity similar to newly diagnosed patients, whereas partial responders and progressors had significantly lower diversity. CD4+ but not CD8+ TCR diversity rose significantly by C4D1 (p=0.0027 vs p=0.16), most apparent in complete responders (p=0.02). Only a single clinical trial cohort was studied, and what caused the repertoire differences, possibly disease activity or prior therapy, remained undefined. Baseline TCR diversity was reported as lower in newly diagnosed patients than in healthy donors, and lower still in relapsed/refractory patients.

Sample time point, as interpreted from the label and publication: cycle 2 day 1 (C2D1) of nivolumab. Every trial patient had relapsed following autologous stem cell transplantation, and prior brentuximab vedotin exposure was what differed among cohorts A, B and C. The trial cohort comprised 56 patients with relapsed/refractory classical Hodgkin lymphoma whose best overall responses were complete response, partial response or progressive disease. In the multi-cohort phase II CheckMate 205 trial, trial patients received single-agent nivolumab. An independent review committee assessed best overall response using the 2007 International Working Group response criteria. Trial PBMCs were collected just before the start of nivolumab (C1D1) and during therapy at cycle 2 day 1 and cycle 4 day 1. Peripheral blood was collected in 8 mL Vacutainer Cell Preparation Tubes, from which PBMCs were isolated by centrifugation and then cryopreserved.

CDR1 SGHRS and CDR2 YFSETQ were looked up in the germline V gene. A distance of 15 bases separates the germline ends of V and J, which lose 7 bases and 1 base respectively. Including the terminal cysteine and phenylalanine, the CDR3 comprises 15 residues. Left in the record is the CDR3 DNA by itself, 45 bases read in frame from the first base. Genomic DNA was isolated using the Qiagen DNeasy kit from unsorted PBMCs as well as from negatively selected CD4+ and CD8+ fractions. TCR beta CDR3 regions were subjected to amplification by immunoSEQ multiplex PCR with primers that anneal to V and J segments. A synthetic immune receptor repertoire was used to minimize amplification bias, and any remaining bias was removed computationally after sequencing. Per the authors' processing: Repertoire diversity was quantified as the Shannon entropy index using custom Python scripts. Unsorted, CD4+ and CD8+ repertoires were analyzed separately, except for combined analyses in which CD4+ and CD8+ sequences were merged in silico. A clone was considered expanded if an increase in frequency of at least 2-fold after treatment relative to C1D1 was found, and a pseudocount of 0.5 was applied to clones undetected at baseline. Clones with 0 or 1 copy at C1D1 were classified as singleton clones, and clones with 2 or more copies were classified as non-singleton clones. Clones expanded in unsorted samples were annotated as CD4+, CD8+ or unknown by matching protein sequences in sorted samples from the same patient. Diversity changes from C1D1 to C4D1 were tested in paired samples using Wilcoxon tests. TCRdb holds this immuneACCESS table with in-frame rearrangements only. Some clones are missing; in checked studies, unresolved V genes explain under half, and the rest has no known cause. For V, J and clone size, that table is used; D and trimming come from the DNA. The sample contains about 58,000 clones, approximately 90% of them found a single time. The ten top clones hold around 9.3% of the sample.

The chain was built from TRBV5-1 and TRBJ1-3, and perhaps TRBD1 as D gene, on 6 matching bases. This sequence was found in a human donor with classical Hodgkin lymphoma. The sample consisted of peripheral blood mononuclear cells (PBMCs), taken before the second cycle of nivolumab. The nucleotide sequence is TGCGCCAGCGATCAGGGGCCAGGGTCTGGAAACACCATATATTTT. Translation gives CASDQGPGSGNTIYF. The entire variable domain, with the stretches around the CDR3 drawn from the reference TRBV5-1 and TRBJ1-3 proteins, is KAGVTQTPRYLIKTRGQQVTLSCSPISGHRSVSWYQQTPGQGLQFLFEYFSETQRNKGNFPGRFSGRQFSNSRSEMNVSTLELGDSALYLCASDQGPGSGNTIYFGEGSWLTVV.